Below, 3 T cell receptor beta chains from the same sample are listed, as sequenced in a study of T cell responses to AZD1222 COVID-19 vaccine. Here immunoSEQ multiplex PCR was the method, and the copy in TCRdb shows in-frame clones only, minus some. Here the sample spans around 67,000 clones, roughly 85% being singletons. The starting material was peripheral blood, obtained 28 days after the second AZD1222 dose. These receptors were collected from an adult who received the AZD1222 COVID-19 vaccine.

The V gene is TRBV3-1 (or the pseudogene TRBV3-2), the J gene TRBJ2-3, with 8 nucleotides matching TRBD2. V lost 2 bases, J lost 0 bases, and 7 bases stayed unmatched. This CDR3 region has 17 residues. The germline V gene encodes CDR1 LGHDT and CDR2 YNNKEL (reference sequence). The DNA for the CDR3 is TGTGCCAGCAGCCAACCCCTGGGCGGGGGGAGCACAGATACGCAGTATTTT. Translated: CASSQPLGGGSTDTQYF.

The chain recombines TRBV24-1 with TRBJ1-2; possibly TRBD1 for D (5 bases). V lost 2 bases to trimming and J lost 3 bases, with 9 bases between them. Germline values: CDR1 KGHDR, CDR2 SFDVKD. The CDR3 spans 14 residues. CDR3 amino acids: CATSDSGPDYGYTF. CDR3 sequence (DNA): TGTGCCACCAGTGATTCAGGGCCCGACTATGGCTACACCTTC.

The V call is TRBV10-3, the J call TRBJ2-3; 10 bases match TRBD1. Per germline, CDR1 ENHRY and CDR2 SYGVKD. Trimming cost V 6 bases and J 0 bases; bases outside gene matches: 3. The CDR3 has 15 residues. The CDR3 DNA sequence: TGTGCCATCAGGGGACAGGGGTTTAGCACAGATACGCAGTATTTT. As protein: CAIRGQGFSTDTQYF.